This TCR beta chain stems from a study of cytomegalovirus exposure and HLA in healthy donors. General study findings and limits: Among the most significant clusters, several appeared linked to common viral pathogens in a later analysis.

Donors were ostensibly healthy at sampling, although undocumented immune exposures were probable. Amplification used 60 Vbeta primers and 13 Jbeta primers. Clones were sequenced by immunoSEQ multiplex PCR, and TCRdb holds only the in-frame ones, with some missing. The repertoire includes some 130,000 clones, 79% of them detected once, and 6.5% sits in the top ten. The CDR3 consists of 13 residues. V lost 3 bases to trimming and J lost 14 bases, with 17 bases between them. Germline CDR1 MGHRA, CDR2 YSYEKL. Regarding this clone: Its target is unknown.

Sequenced input: PBMCs. The receptor was isolated from a man aged 40-55 years in good health and CMV-seropositive. The genes are TRBV4-1 and TRBJ2-1; perhaps TRBD1 as D (5 bases). CDR3 loop: CASSQIPTEREFF. The DNA for the CDR3 is TGCGCCAGCAGCCAGATTCCGACAGAACGGGAGTTCTTC.